This entry is about one TCR beta chain. What it recognizes is unknown. This record belongs to a study of OX40 agonist ivuxolimab in advanced cancers. Study-wide context: A partial response was reached by three patients: one with hepatocellular carcinoma and two with cutaneous melanoma.

The protocol was immunoSEQ multiplex PCR, while the TCRdb copy is restricted to in-frame clones and leaves out a portion. The table lists roughly 57,000 clones, more than 65% of them singletons. The CDR3 extends over 18 amino acids. Study conclusions and caveats: Both CD4+ and CD8+ T cell populations in blood had undergone clonal expansion by week 6 at 0.1 to 3.0 mg/kg. In CD8+ T cells, expanded clones were on average more numerous than in CD4+.

The clonotype originates from an adult with an advanced solid tumor such as melanoma, head and neck, liver or kidney cancer. J is TRBJ2-3 and V is TRBV12-2; the table names TRBD1, a call not compared with the DNA. TRBV12-2 is classified as a pseudogene. The sample in question was CD4+ or CD8+ T cells sorted from blood, obtained in a trial of the OX40 agonist ivuxolimab. As DNA, the CDR3 is TGTGCAAGTCGCGACTCAGGGGGCGCCTCCCCAAACACAGATACGCAGTATTTT. It encodes CASRDSGGASPNTDTQYF.